A single sample is the source of the 2 T cell receptor beta chains below, sequenced in a study of blood T cells in healthy people across ages. With a J-beta primer mix and a sample-barcoded 5' primer, a second PCR ran about 7 to 12 cycles. MiXCR, run by TCRdb on the 5' RACE reads, gives a single entry per CDR3 protein. The profile covers about 670,000 distinct CDR3 sequences, with approximately 52% appearing a single time and roughly 13% taken by the ten largest. Specimen: blood. The receptor set was obtained from a woman older than 75 in good health.

This clonotype showed up many times. This chain uses TRBV7-9 with TRBJ2-7, with a possible D match to TRBD1 (5 bases). Trimming took 1 base from V and 6 from J, leaving 7 bases between them. This CDR3 comprises 12 residues. Germline V CDR1 and CDR2: SEHNR, FQNEAQ (reference sequence). CDR3 bases: TGTGCCAGCAGCTTAGATGGGGCCGAGCAGTACTTC. Its protein product is CASSLDGAEQYF.

In this sample, this clonotype turned up many times. The rearrangement joins TRBV29-1 to TRBJ2-1; D perhaps matches TRBD2 (7 bases). Per germline, CDR1 SQVTM and CDR2 ANQGSEA. The CDR3 covers 13 residues. V gave up 3 bases and J gave up 8 bases, with 14 bases separating them. The CDR3 here is CSVDEGGSDEQFF. The DNA of the CDR3 is TGCAGCGTTGACGAGGGGGGGTCGGATGAGCAGTTCTTC.